This TCR beta chain was captured in a study of T cells in Graves' hyperthyroidism and ophthalmopathy. Study details: At the time of initial diagnosis and before any treatment, peripheral blood was collected. Findings of the study overall: From stable hyperthyroidism, ophthalmopathy was set apart by a 13 V-J model. Blood also held most thyroid clonotypes expanded beyond 0.001.

Concerning this clonotype itself: Its antigen remains unidentified.

TCR beta CDR3 region amplification was performed from RNA transcripts. First-round RT-PCR of the TCR CDR3 relied on the HTBI primer set. TCRdb recomputed calls from the multiplex PCR reads with MiXCR, one row per CDR3 protein. There are approximately 410,000 distinct CDR3 sequences in the sample; roughly 14% occur only once, and around 14% lies in the top ten. Diagnosis relied on clinical symptoms, serum thyroxine and TRAb, thyroid ultrasound and orbital computed tomography. The V and J ends lost 3 bases and 4 bases respectively, with 10 bases between them. This CDR3 spans 13 amino acids. Germline values: CDR1 GTSNPN, CDR2 SVGIG (reference sequence).

Specimen: blood. The chain has TRBV30 and TRBJ2-1; the D call may be TRBD1 or TRBD2 (6 bases each). The clonotype was recovered from a young man with Graves' ophthalmopathy. The DNA of the CDR3 is TGTGCCTGGAGAGAGGGGGGATACAATGAGCAGTTCTTC. As protein: CAWREGGYNEQFF.